These T cell receptor beta chains were read from a single sample in a study of T cell responses to AZD1222 COVID-19 vaccine. This table comes from immunoSEQ multiplex PCR, and its TCRdb copy is limited to in-frame clones, with some not included. The top ten hold roughly 1.2% of the sample, which has roughly 150,000 clones, roughly nine tenths seen once. This specimen consisted of peripheral blood, obtained 28 days after the second AZD1222 dose. The receptors were gathered from an adult who received the AZD1222 COVID-19 vaccine. CDR3s include the opening cysteine and the closing phenylalanine or tryptophan. Each record gives: clone size, D gene, V gene, J gene, CDR3 length, CDR3 protein, CDR3 DNA. D genes are given only for firm matches. Expanded clones are given a class, and other clones once, few, many or no size at all.

clone size: few; D gene: NA; V gene: TRBV28; J gene: TRBJ1-2; CDR3 length: 18; CDR3 protein: CASSHHRQATFHRYGYTF; CDR3 DNA: TGTGCCAGCAGTCACCACCGACAGGCCACATTTCATCGCTATGGCTACACCTTC
clone size: NA; D gene: NA; V gene: TRBV6-5; J gene: TRBJ1-3; CDR3 length: 13; CDR3 protein: CASSRPSGNTIYF; CDR3 DNA: TGTGCCAGTAGTAGGCCCTCTGGAAACACCATATATTTT
clone size: NA; D gene: NA; V gene: TRBV27; J gene: TRBJ1-2; CDR3 length: 16; CDR3 protein: CASSAQTRAGGVGYTF; CDR3 DNA: TGTGCCAGCAGTGCACAAACTAGGGCCGGGGGGGTCGGCTACACCTTC
clone size: few; D gene: TRBD2; V gene: TRBV4-1; J gene: TRBJ2-5; CDR3 length: 15; CDR3 protein: CASSQDPSGRKTQYF; CDR3 DNA: TGCGCCAGCAGCCAAGATCCTAGCGGGAGGAAGACCCAGTACTTC
clone size: NA; D gene: NA; V gene: TRBV5-4; J gene: TRBJ1-1; CDR3 length: 13; CDR3 protein: CASSLDKGSEAFF; CDR3 DNA: TGTGCCAGCAGCCTGGACAAGGGCTCTGAAGCTTTCTTT
clone size: few; D gene: NA; V gene: TRBV6-5; J gene: TRBJ2-1; CDR3 length: 15; CDR3 protein: CASSYSQISYNEQFF; CDR3 DNA: TGTGCCAGCAGTTACTCGCAGATCTCCTACAATGAGCAGTTCTTC
clone size: NA; D gene: NA; V gene: TRBV9; J gene: TRBJ2-2; CDR3 length: 15; CDR3 protein: CASSVVGGSTGELFF; CDR3 DNA: TGTGCCAGCAGCGTAGTAGGGGGGTCCACCGGGGAGCTGTTTTTT
clone size: NA; D gene: NA; V gene: TRBV28; J gene: TRBJ2-2; CDR3 length: 16; CDR3 protein: CASSWGGRDTSGELFF; CDR3 DNA: TGTGCCAGCAGCTGGGGAGGCCGGGACACGTCCGGGGAGCTGTTTTTT
clone size: NA; D gene: NA; V gene: TRBV25-1; J gene: TRBJ2-7; CDR3 length: 16; CDR3 protein: CASRSPGAGAKYEQYF; CDR3 DNA: TGTGCCAGCAGGTCCCCCGGGGCAGGGGCTAAGTACGAGCAGTACTTC
clone size: NA; D gene: NA; V gene: TRBV9; J gene: TRBJ1-2; CDR3 length: 15; CDR3 protein: CASSVEGMTGRGYTF; CDR3 DNA: TGTGCCAGCAGCGTAGAAGGGATGACGGGACGGGGCTACACCTTC
clone size: NA; D gene: NA; V gene: TRBV14; J gene: TRBJ1-2; CDR3 length: 16; CDR3 protein: CASSQDDGPILYGYTF; CDR3 DNA: TGTGCCAGCAGCCAAGACGACGGACCGATACTCTATGGCTACACCTTC
clone size: NA; D gene: TRBD1; V gene: TRBV19; J gene: TRBJ1-6; CDR3 length: 14; CDR3 protein: CASSIGTGNSPLHF; CDR3 DNA: TGTGCCAGTAGTATTGGGACAGGGAATTCACCCCTCCACTTT
clone size: NA; D gene: NA; V gene: TRBV7-6; J gene: TRBJ1-4; CDR3 length: 14; CDR3 protein: CASSLGGHLEKLFF; CDR3 DNA: TGTGCCAGCAGCTTAGGTGGACACCTTGAAAAACTGTTTTTT
clone size: NA; D gene: NA; V gene: TRBV5-6; J gene: TRBJ1-1; CDR3 length: 14; CDR3 protein: CASSSETANTEAFF; CDR3 DNA: TGTGCCAGCAGTTCGGAGACAGCCAACACTGAAGCTTTCTTT